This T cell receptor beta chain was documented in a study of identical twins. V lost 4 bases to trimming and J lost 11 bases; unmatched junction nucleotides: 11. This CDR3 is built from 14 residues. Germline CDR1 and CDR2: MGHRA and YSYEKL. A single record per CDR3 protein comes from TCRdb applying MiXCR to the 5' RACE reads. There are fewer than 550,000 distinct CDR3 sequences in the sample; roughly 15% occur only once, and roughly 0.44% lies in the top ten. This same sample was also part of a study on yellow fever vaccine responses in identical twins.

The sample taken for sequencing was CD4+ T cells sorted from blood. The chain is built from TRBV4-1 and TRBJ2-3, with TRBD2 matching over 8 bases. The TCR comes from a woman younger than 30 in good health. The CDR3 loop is CASSPVGLAGRQYF. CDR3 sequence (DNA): TGCGCCAGCAGCCCCGTGGGCCTAGCGGGCAGGCAGTATTTT.